The T cell receptor (beta chain) under discussion was sequenced for a study of Graves' ophthalmopathy and Graves' hyperthyroidism. Study observations and caveats: Appearing in blood as well were most expanded thyroid clonotypes above 0.001 frequency.

RNA transcripts were the template, and TCR beta CDR3 regions were amplified from them. Second-round multiplex PCR followed a first-round RT-PCR using HTBI primers. TCRdb used MiXCR to reprocess the multiplex PCR reads, holding one entry per CDR3 protein. The sample records 500,000 to 700,000 distinct CDR3 sequences, 35% to 45% being singletons. This CDR3 contains 15 residues. V shed 2 bases and J shed 1 base, with 12 bases lying between them. Germline V CDR1 and CDR2: MNHEY, SVGAGI. This clonotype was seen many times. Its antigen is still unknown. Symptoms, serum thyroxine and TRAb, thyroid ultrasound, and orbital computed tomography formed the diagnostic basis.

The sample was peripheral blood or thyroid tissue (not recorded which). This TCR was recovered from an adult man with Graves' hyperthyroidism. The chain carries TRBV6-5 and TRBJ2-7; D possibly corresponds to TRBD1 (6 bases). CDR3 DNA: TGTGCCAGCAGTTACGGTCCCCAGGGGTCCTACGAGCAGTACTTC. It specifies CASSYGPQGSYEQYF.